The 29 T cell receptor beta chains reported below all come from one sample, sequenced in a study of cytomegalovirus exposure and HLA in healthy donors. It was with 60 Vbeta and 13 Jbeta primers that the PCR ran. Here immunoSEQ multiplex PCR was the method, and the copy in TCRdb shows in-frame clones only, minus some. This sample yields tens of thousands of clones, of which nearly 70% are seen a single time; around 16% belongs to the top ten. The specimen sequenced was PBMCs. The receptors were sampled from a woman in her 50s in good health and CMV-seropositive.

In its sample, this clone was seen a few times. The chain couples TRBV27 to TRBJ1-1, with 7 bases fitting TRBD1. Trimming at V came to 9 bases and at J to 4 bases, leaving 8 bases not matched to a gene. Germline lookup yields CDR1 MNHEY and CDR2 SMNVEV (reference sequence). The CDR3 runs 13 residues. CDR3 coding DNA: TGTGCCAGTGCTGACAGGGTGATCACTGAAGCTTTCTTT. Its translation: CASADRVITEAFF.

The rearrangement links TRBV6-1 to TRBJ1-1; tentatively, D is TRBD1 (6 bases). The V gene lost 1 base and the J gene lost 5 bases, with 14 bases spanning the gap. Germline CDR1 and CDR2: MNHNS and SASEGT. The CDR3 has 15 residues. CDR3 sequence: CASSEVMGAGTEAFF. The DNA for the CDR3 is TGTGCCAGCAGTGAAGTTATGGGGGCCGGGACTGAAGCTTTCTTT.

CDR3 protein: CASTERRQGNQPQHF. For the CDR3, the DNA is TGTGCCAGCACCGAGAGGAGACAGGGAAATCAGCCCCAGCATTTT. The V and J genes are TRBV6-5 and TRBJ1-5, with 7 positions matching TRBD1. The ends lost 7 bases at V and 4 bases at J; junction bases unmatched: 10. The CDR3 is made up of 15 amino acids. In germline, CDR1 is MNHEY, CDR2 SVGAGI.

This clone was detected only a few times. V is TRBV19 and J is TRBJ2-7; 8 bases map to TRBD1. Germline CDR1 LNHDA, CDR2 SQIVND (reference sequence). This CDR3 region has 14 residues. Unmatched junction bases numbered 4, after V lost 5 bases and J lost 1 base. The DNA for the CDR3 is TGTGCCAGTAGTCTCGGGACAGGATCCTACGAGCAGTACTTC. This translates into CASSLGTGSYEQYF.

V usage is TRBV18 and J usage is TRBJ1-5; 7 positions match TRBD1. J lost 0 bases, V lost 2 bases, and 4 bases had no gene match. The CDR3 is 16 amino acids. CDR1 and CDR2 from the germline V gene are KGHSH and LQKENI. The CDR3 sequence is CASSPGDRNSNQPQHF. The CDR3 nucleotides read TGTGCCAGCTCACCAGGGGACAGAAATAGCAATCAGCCCCAGCATTTT.

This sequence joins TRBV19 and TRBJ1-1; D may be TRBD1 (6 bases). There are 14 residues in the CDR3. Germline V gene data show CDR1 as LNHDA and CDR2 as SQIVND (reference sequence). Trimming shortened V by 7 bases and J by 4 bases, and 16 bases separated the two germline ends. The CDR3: CASNSQGRGTEAFF. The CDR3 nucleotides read TGTGCCAGTAATTCACAGGGTCGGGGCACTGAAGCTTTCTTT.

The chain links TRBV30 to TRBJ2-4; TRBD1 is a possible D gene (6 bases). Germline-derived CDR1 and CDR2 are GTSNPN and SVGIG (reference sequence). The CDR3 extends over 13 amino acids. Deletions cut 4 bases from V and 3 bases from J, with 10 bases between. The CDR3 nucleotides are TGTGCCTGGAATAGGGGGAACAAAAACATTCAGTACTTC. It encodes CAWNRGNKNIQYF. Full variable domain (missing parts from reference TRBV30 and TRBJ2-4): SQTIHQWPATLVQPVGSPLSLECTVEGTSNPNLYWYRQAAGRGLQLLFYSVGIGQISSEVPQNLSASRPQDRQFILSSKKLLLSDSGFYLCAWNRGNKNIQYFGAGTRLSVL.

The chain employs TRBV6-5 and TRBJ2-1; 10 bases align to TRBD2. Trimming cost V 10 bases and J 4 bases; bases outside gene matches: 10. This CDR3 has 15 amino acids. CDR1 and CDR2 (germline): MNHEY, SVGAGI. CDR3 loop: CATAHGLAEYNEQFF. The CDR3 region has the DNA TGTGCCACGGCCCACGGACTAGCGGAATACAATGAGCAGTTCTTC.

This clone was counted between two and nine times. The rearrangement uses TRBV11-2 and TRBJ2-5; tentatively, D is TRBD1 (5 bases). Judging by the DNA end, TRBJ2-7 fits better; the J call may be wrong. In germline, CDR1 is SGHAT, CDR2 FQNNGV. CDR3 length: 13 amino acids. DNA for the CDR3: TGTGCCAGCAGCTTAGGAGGACAAGACGAGCAGTACTTC. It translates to CASSLGGQDEQYF.

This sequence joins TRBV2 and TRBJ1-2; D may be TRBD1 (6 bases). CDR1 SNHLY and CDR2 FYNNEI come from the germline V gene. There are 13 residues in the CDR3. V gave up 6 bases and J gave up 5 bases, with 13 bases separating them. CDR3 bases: TGTGCCAGCAGGCTAGACAGGACATATGGCTACACCTTC. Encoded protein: CASRLDRTYGYTF.

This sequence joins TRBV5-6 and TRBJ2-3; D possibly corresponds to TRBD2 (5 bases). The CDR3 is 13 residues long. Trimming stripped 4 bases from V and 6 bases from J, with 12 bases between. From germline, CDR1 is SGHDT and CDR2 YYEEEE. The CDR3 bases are TGTGCCAGCAGCCGAACTAGAGCCGATACGCAGTATTTT. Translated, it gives CASSRTRADTQYF.

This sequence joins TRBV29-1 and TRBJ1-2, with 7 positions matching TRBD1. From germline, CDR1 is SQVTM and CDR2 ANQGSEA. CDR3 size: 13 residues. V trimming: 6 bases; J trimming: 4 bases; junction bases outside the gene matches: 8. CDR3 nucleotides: TGCAGCGTCTCACAGGGGACGGCCTATGGCTACACCTTC. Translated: CSVSQGTAYGYTF.

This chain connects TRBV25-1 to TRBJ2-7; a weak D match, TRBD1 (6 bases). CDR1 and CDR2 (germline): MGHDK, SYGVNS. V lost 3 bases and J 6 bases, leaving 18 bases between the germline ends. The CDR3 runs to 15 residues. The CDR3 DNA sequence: TGTGCCAGCAGTGATCCGGCCACAGGGTCATCCGAGCAGTACTTC. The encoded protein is CASSDPATGSSEQYF.

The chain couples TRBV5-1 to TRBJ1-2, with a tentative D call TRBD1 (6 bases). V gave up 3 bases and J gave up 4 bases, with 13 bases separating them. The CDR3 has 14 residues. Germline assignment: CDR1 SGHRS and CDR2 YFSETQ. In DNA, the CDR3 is TGCGCCAGCAGCTCACGACAGGCGGCCTATGGCTACACCTTC. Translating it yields CASSSRQAAYGYTF.

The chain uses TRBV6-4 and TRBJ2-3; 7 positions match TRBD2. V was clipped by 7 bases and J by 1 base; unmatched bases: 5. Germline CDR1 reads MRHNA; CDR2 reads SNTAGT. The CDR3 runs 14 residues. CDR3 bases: TGTGCCAGCAAGGCGGGAGCGGGCACAGATACGCAGTATTTT. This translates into CASKAGAGTDTQYF.

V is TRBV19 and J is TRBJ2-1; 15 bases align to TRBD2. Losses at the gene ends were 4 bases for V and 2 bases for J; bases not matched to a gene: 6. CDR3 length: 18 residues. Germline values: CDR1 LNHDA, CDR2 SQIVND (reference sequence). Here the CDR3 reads CASSTGTSGRSTYNEQFF. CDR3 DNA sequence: TGTGCCAGTAGTACCGGGACTAGCGGGAGGTCTACCTACAATGAGCAGTTCTTC.

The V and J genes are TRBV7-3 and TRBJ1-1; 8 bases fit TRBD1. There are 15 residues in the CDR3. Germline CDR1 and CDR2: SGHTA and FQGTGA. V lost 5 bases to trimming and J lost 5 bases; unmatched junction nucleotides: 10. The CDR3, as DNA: TGTGCCAGCAGCCCATCACGGGACAGGCAAACTGAAGCTTTCTTT. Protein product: CASSPSRDRQTEAFF.

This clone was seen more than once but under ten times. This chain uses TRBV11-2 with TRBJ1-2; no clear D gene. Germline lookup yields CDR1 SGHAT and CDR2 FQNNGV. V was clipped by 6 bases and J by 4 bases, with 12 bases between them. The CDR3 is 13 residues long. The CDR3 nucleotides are TGTGCCAGCAGTGAAGGCCCGGGCTATGGCTACACCTTC. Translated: CASSEGPGYGYTF.

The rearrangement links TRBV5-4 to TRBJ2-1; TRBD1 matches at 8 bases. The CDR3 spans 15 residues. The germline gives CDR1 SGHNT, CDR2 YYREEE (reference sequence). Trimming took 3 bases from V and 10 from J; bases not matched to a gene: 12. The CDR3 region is CASSSLDRVSGEQFF. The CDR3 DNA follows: TGTGCCAGCAGCTCGCTGGACAGGGTAAGTGGCGAGCAGTTCTTC. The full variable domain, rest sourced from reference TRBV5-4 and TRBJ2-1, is ETGVTQSPTHLIKTRGQQVTLRCSSQSGHNTVSWYQQALGQGPQFIFQYYREEENGRGNFPPRFSGLQFPNYSSELNVNALELDDSALYLCASSSLDRVSGEQFFGPGTRLTVL.

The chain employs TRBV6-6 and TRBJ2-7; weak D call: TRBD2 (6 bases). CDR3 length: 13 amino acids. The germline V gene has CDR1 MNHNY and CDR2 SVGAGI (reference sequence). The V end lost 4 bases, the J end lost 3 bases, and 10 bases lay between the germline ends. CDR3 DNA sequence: TGTGCCAGCAGTTCCGTGCGGGGCTACGAGCAGTACTTC. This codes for CASSSVRGYEQYF.

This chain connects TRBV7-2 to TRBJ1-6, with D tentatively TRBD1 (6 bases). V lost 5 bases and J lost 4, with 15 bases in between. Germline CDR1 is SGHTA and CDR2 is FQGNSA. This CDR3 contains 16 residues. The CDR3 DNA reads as TGTGCCAGCAGCAAACCCGGGACATCTTATAATTCACCCCTCCACTTT. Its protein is CASSKPGTSYNSPLHF.

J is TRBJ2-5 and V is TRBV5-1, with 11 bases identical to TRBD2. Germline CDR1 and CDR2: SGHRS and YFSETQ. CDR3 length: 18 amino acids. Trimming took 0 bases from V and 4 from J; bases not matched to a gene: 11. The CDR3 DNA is TGCGCCAGCAGCTTGGTACTAGGGGGTGGACTAGCGGGAGAGACCCAGTACTTC. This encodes CASSLVLGGGLAGETQYF.

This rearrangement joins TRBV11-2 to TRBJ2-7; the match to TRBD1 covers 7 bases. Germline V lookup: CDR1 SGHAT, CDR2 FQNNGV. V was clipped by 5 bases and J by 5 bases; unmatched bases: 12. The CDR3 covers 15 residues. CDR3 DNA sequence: TGTGCCAGCAGCCCCTACGGGACAGCAGGCAACGAGCAGTACTTC. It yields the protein CASSPYGTAGNEQYF.

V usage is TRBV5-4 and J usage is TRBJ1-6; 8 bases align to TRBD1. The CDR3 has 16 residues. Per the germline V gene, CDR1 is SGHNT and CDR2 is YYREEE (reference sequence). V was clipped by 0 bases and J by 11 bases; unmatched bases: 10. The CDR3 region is CASSLARDRSLAPLHF. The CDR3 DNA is TGTGCCAGCAGCTTGGCCCGGGACAGGTCGTTAGCACCCCTCCACTTT.

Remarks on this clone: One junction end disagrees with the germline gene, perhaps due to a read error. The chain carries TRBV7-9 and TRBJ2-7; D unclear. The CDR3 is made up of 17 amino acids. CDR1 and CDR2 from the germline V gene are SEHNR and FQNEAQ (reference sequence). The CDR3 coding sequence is TGTTCCAGCAGCCGCCCACGGGTGGCGGATAACCGTGACGAGCAGTACTTC. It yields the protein CSSSRPRVADNRDEQYF.

The CDR3 nucleotides are TGTGCCAGCAGCTTGCAGGGCTACGAGCAGTACTTC. This codes for CASSLQGYEQYF. This chain links TRBV5-4 with TRBJ2-7, with a tentative D call TRBD1 (5 bases). Germline CDR1 and CDR2: SGHNT and YYREEE (reference sequence). Trimming pared 1 base from V and 3 bases from J, leaving 5 bases between. This CDR3 has 12 amino acids.

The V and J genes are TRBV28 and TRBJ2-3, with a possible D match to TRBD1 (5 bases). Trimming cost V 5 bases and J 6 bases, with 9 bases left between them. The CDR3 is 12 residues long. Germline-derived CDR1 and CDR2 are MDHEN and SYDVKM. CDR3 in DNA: TGTGCCAGCAGTAGACCAGGGGATACGCAGTATTTT. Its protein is CASSRPGDTQYF.

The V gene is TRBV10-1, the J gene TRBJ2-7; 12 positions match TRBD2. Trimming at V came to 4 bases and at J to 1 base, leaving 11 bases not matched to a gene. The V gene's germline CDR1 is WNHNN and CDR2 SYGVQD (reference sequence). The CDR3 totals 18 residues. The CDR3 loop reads CASSATRPTSGRSYEQYF. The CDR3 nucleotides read TGCGCCAGCAGTGCCACCCGCCCCACTAGCGGGAGGTCCTACGAGCAGTACTTC.

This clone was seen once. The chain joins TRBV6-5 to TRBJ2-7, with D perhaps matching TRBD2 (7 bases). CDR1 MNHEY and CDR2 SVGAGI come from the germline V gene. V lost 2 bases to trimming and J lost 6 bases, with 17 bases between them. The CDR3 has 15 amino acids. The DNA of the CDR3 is TGTGCCAGCAGTTACGCGGGGGCATCGGGGAGCGAGCAGTACTTC. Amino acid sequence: CASSYAGASGSEQYF.